This T cell receptor beta chain derives from a study of CD8+ T cells in alopecia areata. Across the study: Transfer of skin from roughly 6-12-month-old C3H/HeJ graft donors with spontaneous alopecia was made to roughly 7-11-week-old female C3H/HeJ mice.

It was cDNA, reverse transcribed from extracted RNA, that served as the sequencing template. Assay used: immunoSEQ multiplex PCR; TCRdb lists only in-frame clones, some missing. Recorded here are over 15,000 clones, none singletons. This clone was picked up many times. Its antigen is not known. Mouse names are used for the genes. The CDR3 end lies 4 residues beyond the end of the read and is filled in from the germline J gene. Cells that came from pooled cutaneous lymph nodes were sorted using CD4, CD8alpha, NKG2D, NKG2ACE and other markers. Study-wide points: Whereas mice showed it more clearly, TCR sharing across patients was murkier, possibly because of HLA. Alopecia totalis/universalis scalp especially showed more expanded CD8+ clones than normal scalp. Scalp specimens additionally yield sequences from normal skin's resident alphabeta T cells.

Germline V gene sequence: CDR1 FNHDT, CDR2 SITEND (reference sequence). This CDR3 spans 13 amino acids. The chain has TRBV19 and TRBJ2-5; 7 bases align to TRBD2. This sequence originates from a C3H/HeJ mouse with alopecia areata. This strain's MHC haplotype is H2-k. Sequenced material: CD8+ T cells sorted from a lymph node. CDR3 bases read: TGTGCCAGCAGTATAGCTGGGGGAGAC. Translating it yields CASSIAGGD. The whole CDR3 protein reads CASSIAGGDTQYF.